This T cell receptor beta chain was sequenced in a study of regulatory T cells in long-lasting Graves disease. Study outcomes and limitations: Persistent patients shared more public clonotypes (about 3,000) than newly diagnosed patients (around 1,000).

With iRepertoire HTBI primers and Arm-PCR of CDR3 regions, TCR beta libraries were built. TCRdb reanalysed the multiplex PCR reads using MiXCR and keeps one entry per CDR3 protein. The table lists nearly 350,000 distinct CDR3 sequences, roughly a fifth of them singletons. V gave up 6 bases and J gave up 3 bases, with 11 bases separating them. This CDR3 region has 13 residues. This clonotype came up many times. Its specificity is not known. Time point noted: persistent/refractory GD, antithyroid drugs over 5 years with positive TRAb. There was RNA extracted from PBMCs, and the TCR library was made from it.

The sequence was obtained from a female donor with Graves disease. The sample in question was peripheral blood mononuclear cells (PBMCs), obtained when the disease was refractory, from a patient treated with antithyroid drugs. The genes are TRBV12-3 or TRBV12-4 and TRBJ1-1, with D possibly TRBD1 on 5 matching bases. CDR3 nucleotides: TGTGCCAGCAGCCGCAGGGTGGACACTGAAGCTTTCTTT. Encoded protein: CASSRRVDTEAFF.